The rows below give T cell receptor beta chains drawn from one sample of a study of blood T cell repertoires in COVID-19. Some clones are missing from TCRdb's copy, which holds only in-frame ones; the method was immunoSEQ multiplex PCR. The sample lists about 22,000 clones, less than 95% occurring once. The material sequenced was peripheral blood. The receptors derive from a man between 65 and 85 years old with acute or convalescent COVID-19. The conserved cysteine and the conserved F or W are not part of the CDR3 here. Expanded clones get a size class; other rows say once, few or many, or leave the size out.

j_call v_call clone_size cdr3_aa
TRBJ2-5 TRBV6-1 once ASSDPGVLETQY
TRBJ2-1 TRBV19 - ASNRGSGRNEQF
TRBJ1-6 TRBV27 - ASGQVFYNSPLH
TRBJ2-5 TRBV9 - ASTLILEEETQY
TRBJ2-2 TRBV10-3 - AISPLALETGELF
TRBJ1-2 TRBV18 - ASSPLAAGARYGYT
TRBJ2-3 TRBV6-2/TRBV6-3 - ASSLTLVAGAPTDTQY
TRBJ1-1 TRBV28 - ASALLQGGTEAF
TRBJ1-1 TRBV5-1 - ASSLAPGGGSEAF
TRBJ1-5 TRBV6-2/TRBV6-3 - ASSPTGGGNQPQH
TRBJ1-5 TRBV19 - ASSARGTGHNQPQH
TRBJ1-6 TRBV4-3 once ASSQVLGGSYNSPLH
TRBJ2-7 TRBV28 - ASSSYPPGLAKDEQY
TRBJ1-5 TRBV28 - ASSPGDRENQPQH
TRBJ2-1 TRBV24-1 once ATSPVAGPYNEQF
TRBJ1-1 TRBV9 - ASSYLPGTANTEAF
TRBJ1-3 TRBV7-2 - ASSLAIGDTYTIY
TRBJ1-6 TRBV18 - ASSPVEQGSNSPLH
TRBJ2-1 TRBV18 - ASSPFWGDGNEQF
TRBJ2-3 TRBV7-9 - ASSFPPRLAGTADTQY
TRBJ1-2 TRBV30 - AWRNSGGDYGYT
TRBJ2-1 TRBV7-3 - ASSLRTGVTHNEQF
TRBJ2-7 TRBV18 - ASSQLAGGPVEQY
TRBJ2-7 TRBV7-2 - ASSPGQYSYEQY
TRBJ2-2 TRBV19 - ASRTGLAGGSDTGELF
TRBJ1-5 TRBV2 - ASSEEGLGFRPQH
TRBJ2-1 TRBV2 - ASKGSGGAYRPDEQF
TRBJ1-5 TRBV2 - ASSLDMNQPQH
TRBJ1-2 TRBV2 - ASRDRGSGDYGYT
TRBJ1-1 TRBV18 - ASSPSTGRWATEAF
TRBJ1-5 TRBV5-1 - ASSPGGQGSQPQH
TRBJ2-1 TRBV3-1/TRBV3-2 - ASSQGLAVSYNEQF
TRBJ2-3 TRBV10-2 - ASSELRSGVTTDTQY
TRBJ1-2 TRBV11-2 - ASSSEFYGYT
TRBJ2-3 TRBV3-1/TRBV3-2 - ASSQSGGGGTQY
TRBJ1-1 TRBV3-1/TRBV3-2 - ASSQVSENTEAF
TRBJ2-7 TRBV27 once ASSLSYGTLYYEQY
TRBJ1-1 TRBV19 - ASSNSRGEAF
TRBJ2-1 TRBV7-6 - ASSSPASGGAKEQF
TRBJ1-6 TRBV5-5 - ASSSRGIFRSYNSPLH
TRBJ1-5 TRBV4-3 - ASSQEPNQPQH
TRBJ2-1 TRBV7-8 - ASSLYPSDDFPYNEQF
TRBJ1-5 TRBV4-3 - ASSQELFTEPQH
TRBJ2-2 TRBV19 - ASRHRDTGELF
TRBJ1-6 TRBV6-5 - ASSRGKGSPLH
TRBJ1-3 TRBV5-1 once ASSSGTGNGNTIY
TRBJ1-5 TRBV6-5 - ASRSGEGSNQPQH
TRBJ1-6 TRBV5-1 - ASSGGTSNNSPLH
TRBJ2-2 TRBV5-1 - ASSSGTGVAGELF
TRBJ1-1 TRBV12-5 - ASGLGQGNTEAF
TRBJ2-7 TRBV28 - ASSAPGGSSYEQY
TRBJ1-3 TRBV7-8 - ASSITGGSGNTIY
TRBJ2-1 TRBV5-4 - ASTRGRDYNEQF
TRBJ1-5 TRBV7-2 - ASSLSGRGSNQPQH
TRBJ1-6 TRBV18 - ASSPDSSLNNSPLH
TRBJ1-5 TRBV12-5 - ASGAPSRGIEGNQPQH
TRBJ1-1 TRBV25-1 - ASSSPGTGFMNTEAF
TRBJ2-2 TRBV11-3 - ASGLAGNTGELF
TRBJ2-7 TRBV4-3 few ASSQRAGEVYEQY
TRBJ2-7 TRBV7-9 once ASSRSYEQY